One sample yielded the 15 T cell receptor beta chains listed below, sequenced in a study of CD8+ T cells in alopecia areata. Treatment denoted: oral pan-JAK inhibitor, 5-10 mg twice daily. cDNA reverse transcribed from extracted RNA served as the sequencing template. Assay used: immunoSEQ multiplex PCR; TCRdb lists only in-frame clones, some missing. This table has 110,000 to 150,000 clones, 45% to 60% appearing once. The source was CD8+ T cells sorted from blood, collected at week 4, from a patient treated with tofacitinib. The receptor set was obtained from a human donor with alopecia areata.

The rearrangement uses TRBV9 and TRBJ2-1, with D perhaps TRBD1 (6 bases). The V end lost 6 bases, the J end lost 0 bases, and 16 bases lay between the germline ends. The CDR3 runs 16 residues. Germline V gene data show CDR1 as SGDLS and CDR2 as YYNGEE. Here the CDR3 reads CASIQPDRSSYNEQFF. The DNA of the CDR3 is TGTGCCAGCATCCAACCGGACAGAAGCTCCTACAATGAGCAGTTCTTC.

The gene calls are TRBV6-5 and TRBJ2-2; no definite D call. This CDR3 comprises 11 residues. The V end was cut by 5 bases, the J end by 7 bases, with 5 bases between. Germline lookup yields CDR1 MNHEY and CDR2 SVGAGI. For the CDR3, the DNA is TGTGCCAGCAGTAGGGACGGGGAGCTGTTTTTT. It is translated as CASSRDGELFF.

V usage is TRBV7-2 and J usage is TRBJ2-1, with TRBD2 as a possible D gene (5 bases). CDR3 length: 15 amino acids. Between the trimmed V and J ends, which lost 4 bases and 3 bases, there was a span of 13 bases. Germline V gene sequence: CDR1 SGHTA, CDR2 FQGNSA. This CDR3 is CASSSGSGYYNEQFF. CDR3 bases: TGTGCCAGCAGCTCGGGAAGCGGCTACTACAATGAGCAGTTCTTC.

CDR3 protein: CASSPRAAIPLHF. The CDR3 coding sequence is TGTGCCAGCAGTCCACGGGCCGCGATCCCCCTCCACTTT. This chain links TRBV27 with TRBJ1-6, with D unresolved. From germline, CDR1 is MNHEY and CDR2 SMNVEV (reference sequence). Deletions cut 5 bases from V and 13 bases from J, with 15 bases between. CDR3 size: 13 residues.

The chain is built from TRBV4-3 and TRBJ1-5; D unresolved. Trimming took off 0 bases at V and 5 bases at J, with 5 bases between the two ends. The V gene's germline CDR1 is LGHNA and CDR2 YSLEER. The CDR3 loop spans 13 amino acids. The CDR3 sequence: CASSQEVHQPQHF. As DNA, the CDR3 is TGCGCCAGCAGCCAAGAGGTCCATCAGCCCCAGCATTTT.

The V gene is TRBV7-9, the J gene TRBJ2-7; possible D gene TRBD2, 6 bases. The germline V gene has CDR1 SEHNR and CDR2 FQNEAQ (reference sequence). The CDR3 spans 14 residues. V lost 5 bases to trimming and J lost 4 bases, with 15 bases between them. The CDR3 nucleotides are TGTGCCAGCAGCCCCCTAGGGACTTCATACGAGCAGTACTTC. Protein sequence: CASSPLGTSYEQYF.

The genes are TRBV5-6 and TRBJ2-7, with no clear D. Germline-derived CDR1 and CDR2 are SGHDT and YYEEEE. The CDR3 loop spans 13 amino acids. The V end was cut by 0 bases, the J end by 2 bases, with 6 bases between. CDR3 DNA sequence: TGTGCCAGCAGCTTGGGGATAGCCTACGAGCAGTACTTC. It yields the protein CASSLGIAYEQYF.

The rearrangement uses TRBV6-5 and TRBJ2-1; a weak D match, TRBD1 (6 bases). The CDR3 is 14 amino acids. Trimming removed 5 bases from V and 2 bases from J, with 10 bases in between. From germline, CDR1 is MNHEY and CDR2 SVGAGI. The CDR3 reads CASSLQGPYNEQFF. The CDR3 bases are TGTGCCAGCAGTCTACAGGGTCCCTACAATGAGCAGTTCTTC.

V and J are TRBV5-1 and TRBJ1-2, with no clear D. This CDR3 region has 14 residues. V lost 0 bases to trimming and J lost 0 bases, with 6 bases between them. Germline-derived CDR1 and CDR2 are SGHRS and YFSETQ. The DNA for the CDR3 is TGCGCCAGCAGCTTGGGCAGCACTAACTATGGCTACACCTTC. Amino acids: CASSLGSTNYGYTF.

This clone appeared once. J is TRBJ2-3 and V is TRBV25-1, with 8 bases fitting TRBD1. In germline, CDR1 is MGHDK, CDR2 SYGVNS. V was pared by 3 bases and J by 1 base, with 6 bases of the junction left unmatched. This CDR3 is 16 amino acids long. DNA of the CDR3: TGTGCCAGCAGTGATATGGACAGGGTGGGCACAGATACGCAGTATTTT. Translated: CASSDMDRVGTDTQYF.

There are a few counts of this clone. The V call is TRBV7-9, the J call TRBJ1-2, with 8 bases matching TRBD1. V lost 5 bases, J lost 7 bases, and 3 bases stayed unmatched. CDR3 length: 12 amino acids. The V gene's germline CDR1 is SEHNR and CDR2 FQNEAQ (reference sequence). CDR3 region: CASSDRGTGYTF. The CDR3 DNA follows: TGTGCCAGCAGCGACAGGGGAACTGGCTACACCTTC.

The chain combines TRBV13 with TRBJ2-3; 9 positions agree with TRBD1. Per germline, CDR1 PRHDT and CDR2 FYEKMQ (reference sequence). The CDR3 runs 16 residues. The V and J ends lost 5 bases and 3 bases, in that order; junction bases with no gene match: 9. CDR3 protein: CASSPSLGQGTDTQYF. The CDR3 DNA follows: TGTGCCAGCAGCCCAAGCCTGGGACAGGGAACAGATACGCAGTATTTT.

This clone was found a few times. The chain employs TRBV27 and TRBJ2-7, with no clear D. Germline V gives CDR1 MNHEY, CDR2 SMNVEV (reference sequence). V was trimmed by 2 bases and J by 0 bases, leaving 5 bases between them. This CDR3 has 13 residues. The CDR3: CASSLGPSYEQYF. The DNA of the CDR3 is TGTGCCAGCAGTTTAGGGCCCTCCTACGAGCAGTACTTC.

This chain joins TRBV6-5 and TRBJ2-5; D is tentatively TRBD1 or TRBD2 (6 bases each). Trimming shortened V by 8 bases and J by 3 bases, and 13 bases separated the two germline ends. The CDR3 loop spans 13 amino acids. Per germline, CDR1 MNHEY and CDR2 SVGAGI. The CDR3 loop reads CASAGQPKETQYF. CDR3 coding DNA: TGTGCCAGCGCGGGACAACCTAAAGAGACCCAGTACTTC.

This clone was seen only a few times. This chain uses TRBV27 with TRBJ1-6; D is undetermined. This CDR3 comprises 14 residues. The V gene's germline CDR1 is MNHEY and CDR2 SMNVEV (reference sequence). Deletions cut 3 bases from V and 7 bases from J, with 10 bases between. The CDR3 reads CASSFPGRNSPLHF. The CDR3 nucleotides read TGTGCCAGCAGTTTCCCCGGTCGGAATTCACCCCTCCACTTT.